This TCR beta chain stems from a study of blood T cell repertoires in COVID-19. TCRdb keeps only in-frame clones here, not all; method: immunoSEQ multiplex PCR. The sample has about 180,000 clones; about 85% are singletons. Participants' reported clinical history set cohort assignment. Germline V lookup: CDR1 SGHRS, CDR2 YFSETQ. Trimming stripped 4 bases from V and 3 bases from J, with 8 bases between. This CDR3 contains 13 residues. The chain employs TRBV5-1 and TRBJ1-3; a weak D match, TRBD1 (5 bases). Sequencing was performed on PBMCs or T cells enriched from blood (not recorded which). The clonotype originates from a woman between 40 and 50 years old with acute COVID-19. DNA for the CDR3: TGCGCCAGCAGCGACAGAGATGGAAACACCATATATTTT. Translation gives CASSDRDGNTIYF. The full variable domain, with the rest looked up from reference TRBV5-1 and TRBJ1-3, is KAGVTQTPRYLIKTRGQQVTLSCSPISGHRSVSWYQQTPGQGLQFLFEYFSETQRNKGNFPGRFSGRQFSNSRSEMNVSTLELGDSALYLCASSDRDGNTIYFGEGSWLTVV.